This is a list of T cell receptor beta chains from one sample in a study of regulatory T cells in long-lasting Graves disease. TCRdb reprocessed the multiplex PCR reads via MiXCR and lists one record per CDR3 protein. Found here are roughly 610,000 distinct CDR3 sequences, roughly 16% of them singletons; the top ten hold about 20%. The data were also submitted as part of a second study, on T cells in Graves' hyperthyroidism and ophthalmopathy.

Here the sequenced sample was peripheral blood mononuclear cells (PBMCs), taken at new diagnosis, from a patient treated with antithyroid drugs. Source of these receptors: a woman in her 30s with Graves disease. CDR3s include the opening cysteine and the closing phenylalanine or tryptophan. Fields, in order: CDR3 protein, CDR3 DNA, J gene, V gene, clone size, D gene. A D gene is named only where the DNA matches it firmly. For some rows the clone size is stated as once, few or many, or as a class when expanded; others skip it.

CDR3aa: CTSRPEGLAGVDEQFF
CDR3nt: TGTACCAGCAGACCCGAGGGACTAGCGGGAGTCGATGAGCAGTTCTTC
j_gene: TRBJ2-1
v_gene: TRBV6-1
abundance: once
d_gene: TRBD2

CDR3aa: CSAGDRAGQPQHF
CDR3nt: TGCAGTGCTGGAGACAGGGCGGGTCAGCCCCAGCATTTT
j_gene: TRBJ1-5
v_gene: TRBV20-1
abundance: many
d_gene: TRBD1

CDR3aa: CASSYSGQVYNEQFF
CDR3nt: TGTGCCAGCAGTTACTCGGGACAAGTGTACAATGAGCAGTTCTTC
j_gene: TRBJ2-1
v_gene: TRBV6-5
abundance: many
d_gene: NA

CDR3aa: CATSRGGGPDTQYF
CDR3nt: TGTGCCACCAGCAGAGGCGGAGGGCCAGATACGCAGTATTTT
j_gene: TRBJ2-3
v_gene: TRBV15
abundance: few
d_gene: NA

CDR3aa: CASSLAGPNTGELFF
CDR3nt: TGTGCCAGTAGTCTAGCGGGACCGAACACCGGGGAGCTGTTTTTT
j_gene: TRBJ2-2
v_gene: TRBV19
abundance: many
d_gene: TRBD2

CDR3aa: CASSGGRVMNTEAFF
CDR3nt: TGTGCCAGCAGTGGAGGGAGGGTGATGAACACTGAAGCTTTCTTT
j_gene: TRBJ1-1
v_gene: TRBV9
abundance: few
d_gene: NA

CDR3aa: CASLTSIHEQFF
CDR3nt: TGTGCCAGCCTAACTAGTATCCATGAGCAGTTCTTC
j_gene: TRBJ2-1
v_gene: TRBV2
abundance: many
d_gene: NA

CDR3aa: CASSASGTGDRPQHF
CDR3nt: TGTGCCAGCAGCGCGTCCGGGACAGGGGACCGTCCCCAGCATTTT
j_gene: TRBJ1-5
v_gene: TRBV7-9
abundance: many
d_gene: TRBD1

CDR3aa: CASSRTGTSGVGETQYF
CDR3nt: TGTGCCAGCAGTCGAACCGGGACTAGCGGCGTTGGAGAGACCCAGTACTTC
j_gene: TRBJ2-5
v_gene: TRBV6-1
abundance: many
d_gene: TRBD2

CDR3aa: CASSPRWGRDSDNEQFF
CDR3nt: TGCGCCAGCAGCCCCCGGTGGGGCCGGGACTCGGACAATGAGCAGTTCTTC
j_gene: TRBJ2-1
v_gene: TRBV5-1
abundance: NA
d_gene: NA

CDR3aa: CASSSLSRDRDTDTQYF
CDR3nt: TGTGCCAGCAGCTCCCTGTCCCGGGACAGGGACACAGATACGCAGTATTTT
j_gene: TRBJ2-3
v_gene: TRBV5-5
abundance: few
d_gene: TRBD1

CDR3aa: CASSLPIGRANQPQHF
CDR3nt: TGTGCCAGCAGCTTACCCATCGGAAGGGCCAATCAGCCCCAGCATTTT
j_gene: TRBJ1-5
v_gene: TRBV7-9
abundance: many
d_gene: NA

CDR3aa: CSARGTSGYNEQFF
CDR3nt: TGCAGTGCTAGGGGGACTAGCGGCTACAATGAGCAGTTCTTC
j_gene: TRBJ2-1
v_gene: TRBV20-1
abundance: many
d_gene: TRBD2

CDR3aa: CASSQDRTNTEAFF
CDR3nt: TGTGCCAGTAGTCAGGACAGGACGAACACTGAAGCTTTCTTT
j_gene: TRBJ1-1
v_gene: TRBV19
abundance: NA
d_gene: TRBD1

CDR3aa: CASSWRRGDNYGYTF
CDR3nt: TGCGCCAGCAGCTGGAGACGGGGGGATAACTATGGCTACACCTTC
j_gene: TRBJ1-2
v_gene: TRBV5-1
abundance: NA
d_gene: NA

CDR3aa: CASTLGLAYEKLFF
CDR3nt: TGTGCCAGCACCTTAGGGTTGGCCTATGAAAAACTGTTTTTT
j_gene: TRBJ1-4
v_gene: TRBV12-3/TRBV12-4
abundance: many
d_gene: NA

CDR3aa: CSAPRVISYEQYF
CDR3nt: TGCAGTGCACCACGGGTAATCTCCTACGAGCAGTACTTC
j_gene: TRBJ2-7
v_gene: TRBV20-1
abundance: many
d_gene: NA

CDR3aa: CASSSRGSLAKNIQYF
CDR3nt: TGTGCCAGCAGTTCCAGGGGGTCGTTAGCCAAAAACATTCAGTACTTC
j_gene: TRBJ2-4
v_gene: TRBV28
abundance: many
d_gene: TRBD1

CDR3aa: CASSVPDRGRTEAFF
CDR3nt: TGTGCCAGCAGCGTACCCGACAGGGGGCGGACTGAAGCTTTCTTT
j_gene: TRBJ1-1
v_gene: TRBV25-1
abundance: many
d_gene: TRBD1

CDR3aa: CSARDRRGQSGELFF
CDR3nt: TGCAGTGCTAGAGATCGGCGGGGACAGTCCGGGGAGCTGTTTTTT
j_gene: TRBJ2-2
v_gene: TRBV20-1
abundance: few
d_gene: NA

CDR3aa: CATSGTFVQFF
CDR3nt: TGTGCCACCTCGGGGACTTTTGTGCAGTTCTTC
j_gene: TRBJ2-1
v_gene: TRBV2
abundance: NA
d_gene: NA

CDR3aa: CASSERLAGGREQYF
CDR3nt: TGTGCCAGCAGTGAACGGTTAGCGGGAGGGCGCGAGCAGTACTTC
j_gene: TRBJ2-7
v_gene: TRBV6-1
abundance: many
d_gene: TRBD2

CDR3aa: CASSRKGLAGGEEQYF
CDR3nt: TGTGCCAGCTCACGAAAGGGACTAGCGGGAGGAGAAGAGCAGTACTTC
j_gene: TRBJ2-7
v_gene: TRBV18
abundance: once
d_gene: TRBD2

CDR3aa: CASSFRQTFNQPQHF
CDR3nt: TGTGCCAGCAGTTTTAGACAGACCTTCAATCAGCCCCAGCATTTT
j_gene: TRBJ1-5
v_gene: TRBV28
abundance: many
d_gene: NA

CDR3aa: CASSSPNTYEQYF
CDR3nt: TGTGCCAGCAGCTCCCCTAATACCTACGAGCAGTACTTC
j_gene: TRBJ2-7
v_gene: TRBV7-2
abundance: many
d_gene: NA

CDR3aa: CASSLGVVKTQYF
CDR3nt: TGTGCCAGCAGCTTGGGAGTGGTGAAGACCCAGTACTTC
j_gene: TRBJ2-5
v_gene: TRBV7-3
abundance: NA
d_gene: NA

CDR3aa: CASSPGATANYEQYF
CDR3nt: TGTGCCAGCAGCCCGGGCGCAACAGCAAACTACGAGCAGTACTTC
j_gene: TRBJ2-7
v_gene: TRBV7-6
abundance: NA
d_gene: NA

CDR3aa: CASSSPKFGGPYNEQFF
CDR3nt: TGTGCCAGCAGCTCACCCAAATTTGGCGGTCCCTACAATGAGCAGTTCTTC
j_gene: TRBJ2-1
v_gene: TRBV7-2
abundance: NA
d_gene: NA

CDR3aa: CASSEGISGPYNEQFF
CDR3nt: TGTGCCAGCAGTGAAGGAATTAGCGGACCTTACAATGAGCAGTTCTTC
j_gene: TRBJ2-1
v_gene: TRBV2
abundance: many
d_gene: NA

CDR3aa: CASSMGPGDEQYF
CDR3nt: TGTGCCAGCAGCATGGGACCTGGGGACGAGCAGTACTTC
j_gene: TRBJ2-7
v_gene: TRBV2
abundance: NA
d_gene: NA

CDR3aa: CASSPRFMDTGELFF
CDR3nt: TGTGCCAGCTCACCACGCTTCATGGACACCGGGGAGCTGTTTTTT
j_gene: TRBJ2-2
v_gene: TRBV18
abundance: NA
d_gene: NA

CDR3aa: CASSQGATDYGYTF
CDR3nt: TGTGCCAGTAGTCAGGGGGCTACGGACTATGGCTACACCTTC
j_gene: TRBJ1-2
v_gene: TRBV19
abundance: NA
d_gene: TRBD1

CDR3aa: CASSSGEGIYNEQFF
CDR3nt: TGCGCCAGCAGCTCTGGGGAGGGGATCTACAATGAGCAGTTCTTC
j_gene: TRBJ2-1
v_gene: TRBV5-1
abundance: few
d_gene: TRBD2

CDR3aa: CASSQMAVVITQYF
CDR3nt: TGTGCCAGCAGCCAAATGGCGGTTGTTATTACCCAGTACTTC
j_gene: TRBJ2-5
v_gene: TRBV11-1
abundance: NA
d_gene: NA

CDR3aa: CASSRGTVYNEQFF
CDR3nt: TGTGCCAGCAGCCGTGGGACAGTATACAATGAGCAGTTCTTC
j_gene: TRBJ2-1
v_gene: TRBV3-1
abundance: many
d_gene: TRBD1

CDR3aa: CSAPGPADIQYF
CDR3nt: TGCAGTGCGCCAGGACCGGCGGACATTCAGTACTTC
j_gene: TRBJ2-4
v_gene: TRBV20-1
abundance: many
d_gene: NA

CDR3aa: CASRRSGQETQYF
CDR3nt: TGTGCCAGCAGAAGGTCAGGCCAAGAGACCCAGTACTTC
j_gene: TRBJ2-5
v_gene: TRBV27
abundance: NA
d_gene: NA

CDR3aa: CSAGGGQPEAFF
CDR3nt: TGCAGTGCTGGGGGGGGACAGCCTGAAGCTTTCTTT
j_gene: TRBJ1-1
v_gene: TRBV20-1
abundance: NA
d_gene: TRBD1

CDR3aa: CASSLKGQGNYEQYF
CDR3nt: TGTGCCAGCAGTTTAAAGGGACAGGGCAACTACGAGCAGTACTTC
j_gene: TRBJ2-7
v_gene: TRBV28
abundance: many
d_gene: TRBD1

CDR3aa: CASQGVDGYTF
CDR3nt: TGTGCCAGTCAGGGGGTTGATGGCTACACCTTC
j_gene: TRBJ1-2
v_gene: TRBV2
abundance: many
d_gene: TRBD1

CDR3aa: CASSSLGRRYEQYF
CDR3nt: TGCGCCAGCAGCTCCCTAGGACGTCGCTACGAGCAGTACTTC
j_gene: TRBJ2-7
v_gene: TRBV5-1
abundance: few
d_gene: NA

CDR3aa: CASSDKGGSYNEQFF
CDR3nt: TGTGCCAGCAGTGATAAAGGGGGCTCCTACAATGAGCAGTTCTTC
j_gene: TRBJ2-1
v_gene: TRBV6-4
abundance: NA
d_gene: NA

CDR3aa: CASSQQLTSSARQYF
CDR3nt: TGTGCCAGCAGTCAGCAGCTGACTAGTTCCGCAAGGCAGTATTTT
j_gene: TRBJ2-3
v_gene: TRBV27
abundance: many
d_gene: NA

CDR3aa: CASSQVGEDTEAFF
CDR3nt: TGTGCCAGCTCACAGGTAGGGGAGGACACTGAAGCTTTCTTT
j_gene: TRBJ1-1
v_gene: TRBV18
abundance: NA
d_gene: NA

CDR3aa: CASSLGLAETNEQFF
CDR3nt: TGCGCCAGCAGCTTGGGACTAGCGGAGACCAATGAGCAGTTCTTC
j_gene: TRBJ2-1
v_gene: TRBV5-1
abundance: many
d_gene: TRBD2

CDR3aa: CASRAGHSTDTQYF
CDR3nt: TGTGCCAGCAGGGCGGGCCATAGCACAGATACGCAGTATTTT
j_gene: TRBJ2-3
v_gene: TRBV27
abundance: few
d_gene: NA

CDR3aa: CASSPGDRSNIQYF
CDR3nt: TGCGCCAGCAGCCCCGGGGACCGATCAAACATTCAGTACTTC
j_gene: TRBJ2-4
v_gene: TRBV5-1
abundance: few
d_gene: NA

CDR3aa: CASLLGTGAYEQYF
CDR3nt: TGTGCCAGCCTTCTGGGGACAGGGGCCTACGAGCAGTACTTC
j_gene: TRBJ2-7
v_gene: TRBV28
abundance: NA
d_gene: TRBD1

CDR3aa: CASSPSGGASLVDTEAFF
CDR3nt: TGTGCCAGCAGCCCCTCCGGGGGGGCGAGTTTAGTAGACACTGAAGCTTTCTTT
j_gene: TRBJ1-1
v_gene: TRBV7-9
abundance: few
d_gene: NA

CDR3aa: CASRSGGAGNQPQHF
CDR3nt: TGTGCCAGCAGATCGGGGGGCGCAGGCAATCAGCCCCAGCATTTT
j_gene: TRBJ1-5
v_gene: TRBV27
abundance: many
d_gene: NA